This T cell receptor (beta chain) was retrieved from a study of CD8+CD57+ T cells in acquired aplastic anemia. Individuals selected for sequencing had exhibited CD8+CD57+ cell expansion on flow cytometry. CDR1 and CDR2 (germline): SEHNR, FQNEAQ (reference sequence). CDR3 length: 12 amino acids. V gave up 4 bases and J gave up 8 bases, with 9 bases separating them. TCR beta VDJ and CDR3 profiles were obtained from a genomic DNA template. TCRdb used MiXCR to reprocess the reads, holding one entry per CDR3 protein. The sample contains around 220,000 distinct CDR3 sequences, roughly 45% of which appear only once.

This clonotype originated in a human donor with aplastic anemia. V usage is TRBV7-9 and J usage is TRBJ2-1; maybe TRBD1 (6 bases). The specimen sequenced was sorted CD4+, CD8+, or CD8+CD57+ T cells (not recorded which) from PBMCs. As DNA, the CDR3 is TGTGCCAGCAGCTCAAGGGGGTATGAGCAGTTCTTC. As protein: CASSSRGYEQFF.